Included here is one T cell receptor (beta chain) sequence, with context. The antigen is unknown. This entry belongs to a study of cytomegalovirus exposure and HLA in healthy donors. CDR1 and CDR2 (germline): MNHNS, SASEGT. This CDR3 has 15 amino acids. The V and J ends lost 2 bases and 7 bases respectively, with 18 bases between them. With 60 Vbeta and 13 Jbeta primers, the PCR was carried out. Some clones are missing from TCRdb's copy, which holds only in-frame ones; the method was immunoSEQ multiplex PCR. Found here are 170,000 or so clones, around 77% of them singletons; the top ten hold 1.6%. Study-wide results and limits: It was reported in a later analysis that an Asian-associated ancestry cluster showed fewer N-insertions than the roughly 670-donor mean.

The V call is TRBV6-1, the J call TRBJ2-7, with D maybe TRBD2 (6 bases). The sequence was obtained from a woman aged 25-40 years in good health and CMV-seronegative. The sequenced sample was PBMCs. This CDR3 is CASSEIRAGRLEQYF. Written as DNA, the CDR3 is TGTGCCAGCAGTGAAATTCGAGCGGGCCGGTTGGAGCAGTACTTC.